The source of this T cell receptor beta chain is a study of PD-1 blockade in classical Hodgkin lymphoma. Clones were sequenced by immunoSEQ multiplex PCR, and TCRdb holds only the in-frame ones, with some missing. Among tens of thousands of clones listed, approximately 94% were seen once. The time point denotes: cycle 4 day 1 (C4D1), after 5 to 7 weeks of nivolumab. Every single patient, without exception, relapsed after autologous stem cell transplantation, and brentuximab vedotin exposure varied. When best responses were assessed, they were complete response, partial response or progressive disease. V lost 0 bases to trimming and J lost 4 bases, with 11 bases between them. This CDR3 has 15 residues. Per germline, CDR1 SGHNT and CDR2 YYREEE (reference sequence). Study-wide points: With respect to the repertoire differences, their causes, possibly disease activity or prior therapy, remain undefined.

Remarks on this clone: Its antigen is undetermined.

The source of this sequence is a human donor with classical Hodgkin lymphoma. The chain carries TRBV5-4 and TRBJ2-1, with D possibly matching TRBD1 (6 bases). The sample consisted of peripheral blood mononuclear cells (PBMCs), taken before the fourth cycle of nivolumab. The chain's CDR3 is CASSLADRLYNEQFF. The CDR3 bases are TGTGCCAGCAGCTTGGCCGACAGGTTGTACAATGAGCAGTTCTTC.